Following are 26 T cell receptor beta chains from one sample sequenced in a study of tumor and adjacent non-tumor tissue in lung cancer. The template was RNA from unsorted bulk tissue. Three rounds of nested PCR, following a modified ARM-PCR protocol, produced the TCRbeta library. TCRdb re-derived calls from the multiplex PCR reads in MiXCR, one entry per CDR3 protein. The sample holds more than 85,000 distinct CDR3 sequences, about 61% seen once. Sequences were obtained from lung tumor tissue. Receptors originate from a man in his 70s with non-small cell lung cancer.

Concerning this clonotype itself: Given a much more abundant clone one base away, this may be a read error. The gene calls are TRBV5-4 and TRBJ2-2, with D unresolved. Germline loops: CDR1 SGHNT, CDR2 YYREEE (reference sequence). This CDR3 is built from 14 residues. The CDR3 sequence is CTSSLYMRTGELFF. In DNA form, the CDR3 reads TGTACCAGCAGCTTGTACATGCGCACCGGGGAGCTGTTTTTT.

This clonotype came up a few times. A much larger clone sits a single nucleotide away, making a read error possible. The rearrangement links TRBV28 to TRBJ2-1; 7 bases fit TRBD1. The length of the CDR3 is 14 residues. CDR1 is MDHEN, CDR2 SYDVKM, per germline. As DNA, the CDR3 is TGTGCCAGCATTTTAGGGGACAGAGACAATGAGCAGTTCTTC. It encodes CASILGDRDNEQFF.

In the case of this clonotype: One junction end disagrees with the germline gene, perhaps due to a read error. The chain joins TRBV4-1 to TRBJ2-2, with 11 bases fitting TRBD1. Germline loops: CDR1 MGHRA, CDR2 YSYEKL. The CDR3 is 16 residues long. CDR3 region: CASNPRTGGYTGQLFF. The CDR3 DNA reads TGCGCCAGCAACCCGCGGACAGGGGGCTACACCGGGCAGCTGTTTTTT.

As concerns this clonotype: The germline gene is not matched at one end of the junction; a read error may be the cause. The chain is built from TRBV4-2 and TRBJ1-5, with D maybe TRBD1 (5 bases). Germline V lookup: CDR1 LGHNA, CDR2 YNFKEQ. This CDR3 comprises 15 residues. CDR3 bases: TGTGCCAGTAGCCAAGAGGTCCGGGACTGGCAGCCCCAGCATTTT. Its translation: CASSQEVRDWQPQHF.

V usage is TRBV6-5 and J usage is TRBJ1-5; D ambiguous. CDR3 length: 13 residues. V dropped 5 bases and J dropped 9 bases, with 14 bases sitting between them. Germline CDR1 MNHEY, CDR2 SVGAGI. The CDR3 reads CASSRRANLPQHF. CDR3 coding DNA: TGTGCCAGCAGTCGAAGGGCCAACCTGCCCCAGCATTTT.

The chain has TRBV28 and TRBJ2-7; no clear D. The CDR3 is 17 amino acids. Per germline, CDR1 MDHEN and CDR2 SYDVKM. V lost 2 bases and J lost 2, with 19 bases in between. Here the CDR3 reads CASSLTISLFWTYEQYF. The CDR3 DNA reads TGTGCCAGCAGTTTAACGATCTCTCTTTTTTGGACCTACGAGCAGTACTTC.

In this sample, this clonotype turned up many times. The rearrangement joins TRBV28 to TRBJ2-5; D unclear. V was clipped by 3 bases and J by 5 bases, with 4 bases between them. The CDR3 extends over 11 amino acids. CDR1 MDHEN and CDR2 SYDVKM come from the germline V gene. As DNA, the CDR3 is TGTGCCAGCAGTTTTAAGGAGACCCAGTACTTC. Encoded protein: CASSFKETQYF.

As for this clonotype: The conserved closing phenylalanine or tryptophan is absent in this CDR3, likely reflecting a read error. This CDR3 is CASSLMGLANQETQYL. In DNA form, the CDR3 reads TGCGCCAGCAGCTTGATGGGACTGGCGAATCAAGAGACCCAGTACTTA. V usage is TRBV5-1 and J usage is TRBJ2-5, with D perhaps TRBD2 (6 bases). V was shortened by 1 base and J by 2 bases, with 15 bases between the two germline ends. This CDR3 is built from 16 residues. CDR1 SGHRS and CDR2 YFSETQ come from the germline V gene.

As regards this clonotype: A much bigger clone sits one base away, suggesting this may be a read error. The CDR3 coding sequence is TGTGCCAGCAGTGCGAGCAAGGGCTCCTACGAGCAGTACTTC. As protein: CASSASKGSYEQYF. This chain uses TRBV6-1 with TRBJ2-7; no clear D gene. Per the germline V gene, CDR1 is MNHNS and CDR2 is SASEGT. CDR3 length: 14 amino acids. The V end lost 4 bases, the J end lost 0 bases, and 10 bases lay between the germline ends.

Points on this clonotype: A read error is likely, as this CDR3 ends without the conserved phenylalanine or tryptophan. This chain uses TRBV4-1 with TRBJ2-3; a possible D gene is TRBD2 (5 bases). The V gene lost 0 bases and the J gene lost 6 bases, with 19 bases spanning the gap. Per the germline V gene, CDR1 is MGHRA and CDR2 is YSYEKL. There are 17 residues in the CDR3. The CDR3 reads CASSQESARVGIDTQYL. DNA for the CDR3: TGCGCCAGCAGCCAAGAGAGTGCGCGGGTGGGCATCGATACGCAGTATTTG.

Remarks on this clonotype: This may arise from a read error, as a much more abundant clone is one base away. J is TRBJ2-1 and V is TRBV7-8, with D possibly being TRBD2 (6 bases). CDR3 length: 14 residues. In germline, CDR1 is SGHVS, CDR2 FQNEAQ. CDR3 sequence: CASNLGGAGNEQFF. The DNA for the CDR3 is TGTGCCAGCAACTTAGGCGGGGCCGGCAATGAGCAGTTCTTC.

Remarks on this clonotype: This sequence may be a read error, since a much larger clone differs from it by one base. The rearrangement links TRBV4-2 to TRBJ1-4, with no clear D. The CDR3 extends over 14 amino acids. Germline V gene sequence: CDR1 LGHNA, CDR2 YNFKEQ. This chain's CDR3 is CASNQAGFVGKLFF. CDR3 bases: TGTGCCAGCAACCAAGCAGGATTTGTAGGAAAACTGTTTTTT.

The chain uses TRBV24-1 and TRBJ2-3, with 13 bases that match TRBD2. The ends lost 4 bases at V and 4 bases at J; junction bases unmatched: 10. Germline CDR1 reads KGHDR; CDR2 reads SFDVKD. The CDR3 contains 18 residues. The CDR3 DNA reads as TGTGCCACCAGTGAACCAGTACTAGCGGGAGGGCCCCCAGATACGCAGTATTTT. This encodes CATSEPVLAGGPPDTQYF.

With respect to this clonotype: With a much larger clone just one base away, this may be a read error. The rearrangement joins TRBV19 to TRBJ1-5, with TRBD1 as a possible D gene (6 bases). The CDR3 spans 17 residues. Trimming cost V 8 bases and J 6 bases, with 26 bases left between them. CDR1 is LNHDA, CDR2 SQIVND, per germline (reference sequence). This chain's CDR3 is CASLQGERPSPAQPQHF. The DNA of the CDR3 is TGTGCCAGTTTACAGGGAGAACGCCCATCCCCGGCTCAGCCCCAGCATTTT. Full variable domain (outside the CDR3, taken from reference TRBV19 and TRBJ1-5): DGGITQSPKYLFRKEGQNVTLSCEQNLNHDAMYWYRQDPGQGLRLIYYSQIVNDFQKGDIAEGYSVSREKKESFPLTVTSAQKNPTAFYLCASLQGERPSPAQPQHFGDGTRLSIL.

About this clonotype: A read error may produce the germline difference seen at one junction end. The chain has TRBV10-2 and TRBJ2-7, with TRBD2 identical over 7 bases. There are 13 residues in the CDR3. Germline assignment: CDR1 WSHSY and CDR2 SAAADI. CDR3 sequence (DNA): TGCGCCAGCAGATCTAGCGGATTCTACAAGCAGTACTTC. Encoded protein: CASRSSGFYKQYF.

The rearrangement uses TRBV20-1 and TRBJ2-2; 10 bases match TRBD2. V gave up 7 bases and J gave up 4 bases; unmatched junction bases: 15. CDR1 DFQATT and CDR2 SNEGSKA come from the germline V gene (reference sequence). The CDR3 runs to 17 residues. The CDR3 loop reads CSVHLRRKREGTGELFF. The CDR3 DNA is TGCAGTGTCCACCTACGAAGAAAGCGGGAGGGCACCGGGGAGCTGTTTTTT.

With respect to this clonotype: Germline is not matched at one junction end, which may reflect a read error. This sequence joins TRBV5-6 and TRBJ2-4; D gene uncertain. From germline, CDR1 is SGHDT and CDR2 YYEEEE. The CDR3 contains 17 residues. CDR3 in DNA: TGTGCCTGCAGCTCGGGCCACCAAAACCTAGCCAAAAACATTCAGTACTTC. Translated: CACSSGHQNLAKNIQYF.

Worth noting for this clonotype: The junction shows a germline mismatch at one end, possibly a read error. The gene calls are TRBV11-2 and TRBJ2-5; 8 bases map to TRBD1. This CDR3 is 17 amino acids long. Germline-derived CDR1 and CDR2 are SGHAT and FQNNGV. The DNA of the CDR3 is TGTGTCAGCAACTCGCGCGGACAGGGAAAGCGGCAAGAGACCCAGTATTTC. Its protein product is CVSNSRGQGKRQETQYF.

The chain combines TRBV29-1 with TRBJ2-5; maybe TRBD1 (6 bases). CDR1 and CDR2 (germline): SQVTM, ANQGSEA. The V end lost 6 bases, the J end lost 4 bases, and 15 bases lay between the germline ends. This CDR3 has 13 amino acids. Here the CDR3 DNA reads TGCAGCGTCGGGGCAGGGGCGGGAGAGACCCAGTACTTC. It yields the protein CSVGAGAGETQYF.

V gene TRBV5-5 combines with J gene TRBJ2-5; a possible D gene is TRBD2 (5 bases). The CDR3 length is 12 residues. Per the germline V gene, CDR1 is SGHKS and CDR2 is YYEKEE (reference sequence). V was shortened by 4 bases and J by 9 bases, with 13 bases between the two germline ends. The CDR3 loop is CASSGPAEAQYF. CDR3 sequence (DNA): TGTGCCAGCAGCGGCCCCGCGGAGGCCCAGTACTTC.

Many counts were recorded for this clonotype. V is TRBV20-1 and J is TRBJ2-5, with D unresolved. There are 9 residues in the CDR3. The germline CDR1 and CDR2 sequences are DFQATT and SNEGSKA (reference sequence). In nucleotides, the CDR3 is TGCGCCAACCGGGAGACCCAGTACTTC. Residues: CANRETQYF.

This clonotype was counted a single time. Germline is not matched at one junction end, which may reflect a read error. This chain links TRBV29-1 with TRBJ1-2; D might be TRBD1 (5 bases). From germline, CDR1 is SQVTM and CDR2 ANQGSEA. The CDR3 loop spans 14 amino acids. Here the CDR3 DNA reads TGCAACGTTGAGTTAGGGGCAGAGAACTATGGCTACACCTTC. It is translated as CNVELGAENYGYTF.

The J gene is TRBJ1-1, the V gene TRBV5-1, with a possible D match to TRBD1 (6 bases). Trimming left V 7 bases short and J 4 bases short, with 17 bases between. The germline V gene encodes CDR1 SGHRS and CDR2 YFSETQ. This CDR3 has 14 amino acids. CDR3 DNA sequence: TGCGCCAGCTCCGATTGGGGGCCGTGCACTGAAGCTTTCTTT. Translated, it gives CASSDWGPCTEAFF.

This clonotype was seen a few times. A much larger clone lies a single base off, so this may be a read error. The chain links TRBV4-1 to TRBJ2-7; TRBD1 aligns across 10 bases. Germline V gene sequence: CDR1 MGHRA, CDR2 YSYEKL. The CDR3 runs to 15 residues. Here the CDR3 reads CAGRPRGTGDYEQYF. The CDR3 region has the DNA TGCGCCGGCAGACCTCGTGGGACAGGGGACTACGAGCAGTACTTC.

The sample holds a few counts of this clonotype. In DNA form, the CDR3 reads TGTGCCAGCAAACGGAGAGAGACCCAGTACTTC. As protein: CASKRRETQYF. The chain uses TRBV2 and TRBJ2-5; D remains ambiguous. There are 11 residues in the CDR3. Trimming left V 7 bases short and J 4 bases short, with 7 bases between. Germline CDR1 is SNHLY and CDR2 is FYNNEI. The complete variable domain, with remaining parts taken from reference TRBV2 and TRBJ2-5, reads EPEVTQTPSHQVTQMGQEVILRCVPISNHLYFYWYRQILGQKVEFLVSFYNNEISEKSEIFDDQFSVERPDGSNFTLKIRSTKLEDSAMYFCASKRRETQYFGPGTRLLVL.

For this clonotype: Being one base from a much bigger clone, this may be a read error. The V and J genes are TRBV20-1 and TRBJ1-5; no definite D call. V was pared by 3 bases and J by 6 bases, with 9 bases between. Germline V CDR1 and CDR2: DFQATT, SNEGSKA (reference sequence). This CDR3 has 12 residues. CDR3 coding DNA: TGCAGTGCTAGGCCTGTCACTCAGCCCCAGCATTTT. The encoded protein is CSARPVTQPQHF.